This T cell receptor beta chain originates from a study of beta chain features in type 1 diabetes. Expressed TCRB transcripts were sequenced because the isolated RNA had all been reverse transcribed beforehand. Here immunoSEQ multiplex PCR was the method, and the copy in TCRdb shows in-frame clones only, minus some. The table includes 130,000 to 150,000 clones, about 7.1% detected once. CDR1 and CDR2 (germline): SQVTM, ANQGSEA. The CDR3 consists of 13 residues. The junction had 5 bases not matched to a gene; V was cut back by 5 bases and J by 4 bases. Only one heparinised blood draw was taken per donor, and its volume averaged about 116 mL. In this sample, this clone turned up a few times. Antigen: not known. Study-level findings and limits: Sequencing the cDNA could make cells with high TCR expression show up more than they should. The VDJ junctions of type 1 diabetes patients carried fewer insertions and more deletions.

The clonotype originates from a woman aged 30 to 39 in good health. The sequencing input was central memory CD4+ T cells from blood. The rearrangement joins TRBV29-1 to TRBJ1-5, with 7 bases fitting TRBD1. CDR3 nucleotide sequence: TGCAGCGTTTCCGGGACAGAGAATCAGCCCCAGCATTTT. Its translation: CSVSGTENQPQHF.